This passage covers 6 T cell receptor beta chains from one sample sequenced in a study of blood T cell repertoires in COVID-19. The assay was immunoSEQ multiplex PCR, and TCRdb's table has in-frame clones only and misses some. The top ten clones hold 2.5% to 3.5% of a sample with 80,000 to 90,000 clones, approximately 85% of them seen once. The sample taken for sequencing was peripheral blood. The origin of the receptors is an elderly woman with COVID-19, enrolled during active disease.

This chain links TRBV5-8 with TRBJ2-7, with D possibly matching TRBD2 (6 bases). Trimming left V 4 bases short and J 6 bases short, with 17 bases between. The CDR3 consists of 14 residues. CDR1 and CDR2 from the germline V gene are SGHTS and YDEGEE. CDR3 in amino acids: CASSQRDSPLEQYF. DNA of the CDR3: TGTGCCAGCAGCCAAAGGGACTCTCCCCTCGAGCAGTACTTC.

This clone was found once. The chain uses TRBV24-1 and TRBJ1-1; no clear D. With 7 bases removed from V and 5 bases from J, the gap between germline ends came to 10 bases. The germline V gene encodes CDR1 KGHDR and CDR2 SFDVKD. The CDR3 is made up of 12 amino acids. The CDR3 bases are TGTGCCACCAGAGGAGCCGGTACTGAAGCTTTCTTT. Its protein is CATRGAGTEAFF.

In its sample, this clone ranks as medium-sized. The chain has TRBV4-1 and TRBJ1-1; tentatively, D is TRBD1 (6 bases). In germline, CDR1 is MGHRA, CDR2 YSYEKL. The CDR3 has 14 residues. Trimming took 4 bases from V and 1 from J, leaving 10 bases between them. Here the CDR3 DNA reads TGCGCCAGCAGCCCGGACAGCCCGAACACTGAAGCTTTCTTT. Encoded protein: CASSPDSPNTEAFF.

The gene calls are TRBV5-5 and TRBJ1-5; D is possibly TRBD1 (5 bases). The CDR3 runs 13 residues. Germline V gene sequence: CDR1 SGHKS, CDR2 YYEKEE (reference sequence). V was pared by 0 bases and J by 6 bases, with 7 bases between. This CDR3 reads CASSLGQLQPQHF. CDR3 DNA: TGTGCCAGCAGCTTGGGACAGCTTCAGCCCCAGCATTTT.

V gene TRBV9 combines with J gene TRBJ2-7, with TRBD1 identical over 10 bases. CDR3 length equals 15 residues. V gave up 4 bases and J gave up 2 bases; unmatched junction bases: 6. Germline CDR1 reads SGDLS; CDR2 reads YYNGEE. As DNA, the CDR3 is TGTGCCAGCAGCCCCCGGGACAGGGGCCCCTACGAGCAGTACTTC. Residues: CASSPRDRGPYEQYF.

This sequence joins TRBV30 and TRBJ1-2; no reliable D call. This CDR3 region has 10 residues. Per germline, CDR1 GTSNPN and CDR2 SVGIG (reference sequence). Between the trimmed V and J ends, which lost 5 bases and 8 bases, there was a span of 9 bases. This chain's CDR3 is CAWGPGGYTF. DNA for the CDR3: TGTGCCTGGGGCCCGGGAGGCTACACCTTC.